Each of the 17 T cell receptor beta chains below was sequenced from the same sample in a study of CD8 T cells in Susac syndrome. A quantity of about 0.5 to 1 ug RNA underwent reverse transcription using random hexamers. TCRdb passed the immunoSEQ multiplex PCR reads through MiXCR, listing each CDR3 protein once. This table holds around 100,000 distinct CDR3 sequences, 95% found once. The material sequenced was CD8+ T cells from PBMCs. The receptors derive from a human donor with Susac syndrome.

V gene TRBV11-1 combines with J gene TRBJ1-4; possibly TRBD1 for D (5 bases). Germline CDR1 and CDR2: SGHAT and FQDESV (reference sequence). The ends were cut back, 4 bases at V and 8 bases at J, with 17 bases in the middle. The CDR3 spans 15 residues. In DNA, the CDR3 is TGTGCCAGCAGCTCGGGGCTCTCGGATGGGGAAAAACTGTTTTTT. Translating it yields CASSSGLSDGEKLFF.

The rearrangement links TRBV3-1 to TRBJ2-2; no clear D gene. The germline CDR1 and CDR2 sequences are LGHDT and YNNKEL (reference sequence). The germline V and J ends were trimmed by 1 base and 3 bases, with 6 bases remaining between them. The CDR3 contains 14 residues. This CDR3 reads CASSQGQYTGELFF. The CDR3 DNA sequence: TGTGCCAGCAGCCAAGGACAATACACCGGGGAGCTGTTTTTT.

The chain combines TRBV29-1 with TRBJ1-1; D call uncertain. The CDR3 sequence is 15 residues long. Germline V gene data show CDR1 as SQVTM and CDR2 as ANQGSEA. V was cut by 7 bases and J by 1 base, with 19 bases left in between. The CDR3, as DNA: TGCAGCGGAGGAGGAGCTTACCCGAAGAACACTGAAGCTTTCTTT. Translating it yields CSGGGAYPKNTEAFF.

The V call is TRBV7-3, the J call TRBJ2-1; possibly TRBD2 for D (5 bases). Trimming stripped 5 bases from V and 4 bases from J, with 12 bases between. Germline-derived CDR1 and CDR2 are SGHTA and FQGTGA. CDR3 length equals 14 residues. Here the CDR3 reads CASSLGSIYNEQFF. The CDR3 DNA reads TGTGCCAGCAGCCTGGGGAGCATATACAATGAGCAGTTCTTC.

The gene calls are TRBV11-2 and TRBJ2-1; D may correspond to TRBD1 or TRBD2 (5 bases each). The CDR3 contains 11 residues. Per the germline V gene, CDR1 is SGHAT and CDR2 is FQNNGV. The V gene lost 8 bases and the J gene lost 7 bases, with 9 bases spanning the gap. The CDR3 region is CASGGVNEQFF. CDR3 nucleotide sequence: TGTGCCAGCGGGGGAGTGAATGAGCAGTTCTTC. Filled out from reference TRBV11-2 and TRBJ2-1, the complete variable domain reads EAGVAQSPRYKIIEKRQSVAFWCNPISGHATLYWYQQILGQGPKLLIQFQNNGVVDDSQLPKDRFSAERLKGVDSTLKIQPAKLEDSAVYLCASGGVNEQFFGPGTRLTVL.

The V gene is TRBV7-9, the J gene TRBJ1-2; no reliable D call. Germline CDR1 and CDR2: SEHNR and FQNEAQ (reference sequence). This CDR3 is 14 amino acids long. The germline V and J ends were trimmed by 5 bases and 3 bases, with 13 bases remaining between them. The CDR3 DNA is TGTGCCAGCAGCCGTGAACCTTACGACTATGGCTACACCTTC. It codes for CASSREPYDYGYTF.

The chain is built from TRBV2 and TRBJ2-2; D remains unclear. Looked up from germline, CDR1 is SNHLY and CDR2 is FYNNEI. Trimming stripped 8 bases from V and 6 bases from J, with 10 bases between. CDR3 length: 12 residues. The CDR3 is CASGRSAGELFF. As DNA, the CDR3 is TGTGCCAGCGGAAGGTCCGCCGGGGAGCTGTTTTTT.

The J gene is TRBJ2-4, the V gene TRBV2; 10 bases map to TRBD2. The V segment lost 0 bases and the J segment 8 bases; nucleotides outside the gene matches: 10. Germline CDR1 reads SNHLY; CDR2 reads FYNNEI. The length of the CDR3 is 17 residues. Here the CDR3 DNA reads TGTGCCAGCAGTGAAGCGAGGAGCGGGAGGGCCGAGGACATTCAGTACTTC. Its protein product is CASSEARSGRAEDIQYF.

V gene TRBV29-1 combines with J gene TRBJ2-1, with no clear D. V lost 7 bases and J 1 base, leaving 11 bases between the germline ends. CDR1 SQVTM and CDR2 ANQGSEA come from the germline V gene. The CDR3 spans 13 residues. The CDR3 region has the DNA TGCAGCGGAACCGACGGTTCCTACAATGAGCAGTTCTTC. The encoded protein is CSGTDGSYNEQFF.

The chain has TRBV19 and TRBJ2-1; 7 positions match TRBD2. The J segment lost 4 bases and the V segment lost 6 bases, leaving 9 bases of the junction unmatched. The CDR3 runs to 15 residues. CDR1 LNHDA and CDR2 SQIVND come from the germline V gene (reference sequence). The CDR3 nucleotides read TGTGCCAGTAGCCCAGACCGCGGGGGATACAATGAGCAGTTCTTC. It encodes CASSPDRGGYNEQFF.

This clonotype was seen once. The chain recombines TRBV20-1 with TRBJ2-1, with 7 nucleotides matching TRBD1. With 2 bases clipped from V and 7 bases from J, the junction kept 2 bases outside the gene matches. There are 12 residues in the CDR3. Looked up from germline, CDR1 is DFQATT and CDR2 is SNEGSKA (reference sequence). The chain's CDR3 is CSARMGQNEQFF. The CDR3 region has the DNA TGCAGTGCTAGAATGGGACAGAATGAGCAGTTCTTC.

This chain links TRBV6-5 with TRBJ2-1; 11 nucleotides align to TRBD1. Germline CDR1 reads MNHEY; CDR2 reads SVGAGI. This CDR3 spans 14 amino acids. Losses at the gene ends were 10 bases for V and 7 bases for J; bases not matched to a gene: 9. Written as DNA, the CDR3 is TGTGCCACCATGCCCGGGACAGGGGGGAATGAGCAGTTCTTC. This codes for CATMPGTGGNEQFF.

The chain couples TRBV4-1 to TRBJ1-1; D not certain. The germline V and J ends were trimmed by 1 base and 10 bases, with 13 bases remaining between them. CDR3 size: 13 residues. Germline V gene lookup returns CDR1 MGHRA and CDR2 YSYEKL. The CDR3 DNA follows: TGCGCCAGCAGCCAAGTGGGCGGCCACGCAGCTTTCTTT. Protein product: CASSQVGGHAAFF.

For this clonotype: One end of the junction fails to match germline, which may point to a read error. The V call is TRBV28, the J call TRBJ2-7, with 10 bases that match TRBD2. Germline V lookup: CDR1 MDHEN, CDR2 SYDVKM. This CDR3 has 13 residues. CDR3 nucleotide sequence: TGTGCCAGCAGCCCTCTTGCCGGGACTAGCGCTCTATTC. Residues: CASSPLAGTSALF.

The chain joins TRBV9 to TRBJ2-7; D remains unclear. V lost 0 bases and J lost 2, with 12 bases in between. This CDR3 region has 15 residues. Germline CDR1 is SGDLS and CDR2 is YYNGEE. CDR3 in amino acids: CASSVGGSQTYEQYF. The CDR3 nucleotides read TGTGCCAGCAGCGTAGGGGGTAGCCAGACCTACGAGCAGTACTTC.

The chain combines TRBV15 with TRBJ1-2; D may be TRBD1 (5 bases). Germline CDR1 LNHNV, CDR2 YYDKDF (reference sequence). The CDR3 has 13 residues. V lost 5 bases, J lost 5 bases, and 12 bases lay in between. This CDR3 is CATSGRDGYGYTF. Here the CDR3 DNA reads TGTGCCACCAGCGGGCGGGACGGTTATGGCTACACCTTC.

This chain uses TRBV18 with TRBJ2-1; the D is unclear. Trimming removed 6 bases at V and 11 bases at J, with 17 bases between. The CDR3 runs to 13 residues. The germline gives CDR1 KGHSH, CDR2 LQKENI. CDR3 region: CASSNSTLTKQFF. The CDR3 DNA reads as TGTGCCAGCTCCAACTCAACTCTAACAAAGCAGTTCTTC.